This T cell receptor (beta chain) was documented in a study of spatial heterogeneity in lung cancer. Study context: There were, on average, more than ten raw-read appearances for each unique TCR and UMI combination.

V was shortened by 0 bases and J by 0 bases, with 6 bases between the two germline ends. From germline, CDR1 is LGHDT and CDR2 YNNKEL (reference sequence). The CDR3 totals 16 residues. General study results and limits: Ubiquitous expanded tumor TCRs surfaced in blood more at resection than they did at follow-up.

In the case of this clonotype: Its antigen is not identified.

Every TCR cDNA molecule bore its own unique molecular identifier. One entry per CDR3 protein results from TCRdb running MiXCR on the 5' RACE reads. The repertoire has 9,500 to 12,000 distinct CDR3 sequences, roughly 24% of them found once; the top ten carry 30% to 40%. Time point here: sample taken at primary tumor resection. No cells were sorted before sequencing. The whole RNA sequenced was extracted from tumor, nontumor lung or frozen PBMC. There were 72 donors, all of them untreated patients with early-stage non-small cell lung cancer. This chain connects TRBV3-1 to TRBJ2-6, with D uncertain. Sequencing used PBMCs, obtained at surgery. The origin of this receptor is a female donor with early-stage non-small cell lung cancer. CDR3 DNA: TGTGCCAGCAGCCAAGATGTCGGCTCTGGGGCCAACGTCCTGACTTTC. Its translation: CASSQDVGSGANVLTF. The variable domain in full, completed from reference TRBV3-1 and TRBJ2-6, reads DTAVSQTPKYLVTQMGNDKSIKCEQNLGHDTMYWYKQDSKKFLKIMFSYNNKELIINETVPNRFSPKSPDKAHLNLHINSLELGDSAVYFCASSQDVGSGANVLTFGAGSRLTVL.